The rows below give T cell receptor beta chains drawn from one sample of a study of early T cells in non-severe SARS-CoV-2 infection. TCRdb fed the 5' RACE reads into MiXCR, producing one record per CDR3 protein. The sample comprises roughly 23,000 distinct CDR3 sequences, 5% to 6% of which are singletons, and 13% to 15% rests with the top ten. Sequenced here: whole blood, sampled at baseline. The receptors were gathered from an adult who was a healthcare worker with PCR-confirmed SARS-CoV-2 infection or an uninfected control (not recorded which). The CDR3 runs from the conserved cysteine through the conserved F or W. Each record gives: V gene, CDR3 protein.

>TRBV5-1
CASSRTGLLAYEQYF
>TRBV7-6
CASSLGTDTEAFF
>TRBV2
CASRGYTGELFF
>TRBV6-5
CASRKPRVEGYTF
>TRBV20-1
CSARDSGGNTGELFF
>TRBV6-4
CASSEKGQGCNQPQHF
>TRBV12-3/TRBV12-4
CASIRGANTGELFF
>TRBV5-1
CASSLVAGSGNTIYF
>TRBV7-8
CASSLPGQGVYEQYF
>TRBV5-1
CASSPGRTYEQYF
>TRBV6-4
CASSVSPGNSPLHF
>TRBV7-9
CASSLGLNEKLFF
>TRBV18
CASSSLTGGSEPQHF
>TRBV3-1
CASSPTAAYEQYF
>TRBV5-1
CASSFAGTSRGTEAFF
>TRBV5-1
CASSPPGGQNTGELFF
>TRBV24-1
CATSDAGTNTQYF
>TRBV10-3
CAISDGQYSNQPQHF
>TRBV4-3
CASSHTPGEKLFF
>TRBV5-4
CASSSGLHTDTQYF
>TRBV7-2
CASSQDRAAYNEQFF
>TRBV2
CASRRETQYF
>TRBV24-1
CATSTGFGTDTQYF
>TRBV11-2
CASTAQGETQYF
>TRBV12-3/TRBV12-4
CASSSRPSIAEAFF